This T cell receptor beta chain was obtained from a study of T cells after yellow fever vaccination. Per germline, CDR1 SQVTM and CDR2 ANQGSEA. The CDR3 runs 13 residues. V dropped 0 bases and J dropped 6 bases, with 9 bases sitting between them. One entry per CDR3 protein, called by TCRdb with MiXCR from the 5' RACE reads. Of hundreds of thousands of distinct CDR3 sequences listed, around 5.2% are singletons. This clonotype has ten or more counts. This specimen was CD4+ T cells sorted from PBMCs, taken on the day of the yellow fever booster vaccination. The chain has TRBV29-1 and TRBJ1-5; D is perhaps TRBD1 (6 bases). The origin of this receptor is a man younger than 35 who received the YFV17D yellow fever vaccine. The CDR3, as DNA: TGCAGCGTTGAAGAAGGGGGGGGTCAGCCCCAGCATTTT. As protein: CSVEEGGGQPQHF.